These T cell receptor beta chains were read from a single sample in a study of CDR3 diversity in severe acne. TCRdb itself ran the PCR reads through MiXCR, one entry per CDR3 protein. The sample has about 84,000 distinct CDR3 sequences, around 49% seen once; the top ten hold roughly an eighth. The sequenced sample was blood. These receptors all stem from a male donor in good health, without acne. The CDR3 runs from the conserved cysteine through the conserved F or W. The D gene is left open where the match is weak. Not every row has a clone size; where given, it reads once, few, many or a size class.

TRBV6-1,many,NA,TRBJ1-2,TGTGCCAGCAGTGAGGGGGCCAGATGGGATGGCTACACCTTC,CASSEGARWDGYTF
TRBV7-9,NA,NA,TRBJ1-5,TGTGCCAGCAGCCTAGGGGCGGATCAGCCCCAGCATTTT,CASSLGADQPQHF
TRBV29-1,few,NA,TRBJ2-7,TGCAGCGTTGTTCGGTCAGCCTCCTACGAGCAGTACTTC,CSVVRSASYEQYF
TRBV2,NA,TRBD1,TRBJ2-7,TGTGCCAGCGTGATGATACAGGGGTGGTTCGAGCAGTACTTC,CASVMIQGWFEQYF
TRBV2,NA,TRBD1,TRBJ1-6,TGTGCCAGCAGTGAAGGACAGGGCCGATCACCCCTCCACTTT,CASSEGQGRSPLHF
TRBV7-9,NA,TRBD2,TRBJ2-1,TGTGCCAGCGGCGTCGGAGCGGGAGGGTACAATGAGCAGTTCTTC,CASGVGAGGYNEQFF
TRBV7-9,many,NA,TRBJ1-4,TGTGCCAGCAGCTTAAGTGAAAAACTGTTTTTT,CASSLSEKLFF
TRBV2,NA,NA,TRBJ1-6,TGTGCCAGCAGTGGAAGGGCAGGGGCGATGAGCTCACCCCTCCACTTT,CASSGRAGAMSSPLHF
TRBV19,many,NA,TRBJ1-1,TGTGCCAGTAGTATAGGCGGCGGGGGCCGGACTGAAGCTTTCTTT,CASSIGGGGRTEAFF
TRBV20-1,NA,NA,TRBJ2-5,TGCAGCCAACAAGAAGTGGACAGGGGCGGGGGGCAAGAGACCCAGTACTTC,CSQQEVDRGGGQETQYF